This TCR beta chain was identified during a study of tumor-infiltrating lymphocytes in primary liver carcinoma. This clonotype was observed many times. Its antigen is as yet unknown. Both RNA and DNA were isolated together from about 20-30 mg of bulk tissue that had not been sorted. Each individual tumor supplied samples from five separate regions. Germline V gene sequence: CDR1 SQVTM, CDR2 ANQGSEA. The CDR3 spans 12 residues. V dropped 5 bases and J dropped 2; count of bases not matched to a gene: 0. Reverse transcription of approximately 500 ng total RNA with a constant-region primer produced TCR beta cDNA. The TCR beta library was amplified through three nested multiplex PCR rounds in a modified ARM-PCR procedure. Researchers ran the first two PCR rounds for roughly 11 cycles each with TRBV1-TRBV30 forward primers and a C-beta reverse primer. Each CDR3 protein is one row after TCRdb ran MiXCR on the multiplex PCR reads. The sample contains some 110,000 distinct CDR3 sequences, 64% of which appear only once.

Broader study findings: Present in all five tumor regions were only about 7.5-25% of the top clones.

The chain employs TRBV29-1 and TRBJ1-3; 7 nucleotides align to TRBD1. Sequenced: liver tumor tissue from sampling region 3. Subset of the sample: tumor region T3, left-lateral pole. This TCR came from a woman aged 60-75 years with primary liver carcinoma and hepatitis B virus infection. The CDR3 DNA reads TGCAGCGTTAGGGGGCCTGGAAACACCATATATTTT. This encodes CSVRGPGNTIYF.